Included here is one T cell receptor (beta chain) sequence, with context. What it binds is not known. The donors belonged to the roughly 110-subject validation cohort, separate from the approximately 700-subject first cohort. The data are from a study of cytomegalovirus exposure and HLA in healthy donors. Turning to the study itself: A later analysis reported the 90 to 150 validation repertoires used the same platform as the roughly 700 first-cohort repertoires.

TCRdb keeps only in-frame clones here, not all; method: immunoSEQ multiplex PCR. The sample contains over 250,000 clones, roughly 87% of which appear only once. Study-wide results and caveats: Investigators reported 164 TCR beta chains as tied to cytomegalovirus.

Trimming shortened V by 8 bases and J by 4 bases, and 9 bases separated the two germline ends. The germline V gene has CDR1 MNHNS and CDR2 SASEGT. The CDR3 covers 11 residues. The genes are TRBV6-1 and TRBJ2-7; the D is unclear. Source material: PBMCs. The receptor's source is a woman aged 25 to 39 in good health and CMV-seropositive. The chain's CDR3 is CASLISYEQYF. The CDR3 bases are TGTGCCAGCCTAATCTCGTACGAGCAGTACTTC.